The 15 T cell receptor beta chains below come from one sample, sequenced in a study of T cells after yellow fever vaccination. Using its own MiXCR run on the 5' RACE reads, TCRdb lists one record per CDR3 protein. The sample lists some 240,000 distinct CDR3 sequences, about 5.2% occurring once. The input for sequencing was CD4+ T cells sorted from PBMCs, taken on the day of the yellow fever booster vaccination. All receptors derive from a man aged 18 to 30 who received the YFV17D yellow fever vaccine.

This sequence joins TRBV5-1 and TRBJ2-1; D perhaps matches TRBD1 (5 bases). Looked up from germline, CDR1 is SGHRS and CDR2 is YFSETQ. Trimming left V 0 bases short and J 9 bases short, with 10 bases between. The CDR3 has 13 residues. The chain's CDR3 is CASSLAQGGEQFF. CDR3 DNA sequence: TGCGCCAGCAGCTTGGCCCAGGGCGGTGAGCAGTTCTTC.

Details on this clonotype: Just one base apart from a much larger clone, this may be a read error. V gene TRBV5-1 combines with J gene TRBJ2-7, with a weak D call TRBD2 (5 bases). CDR3 length: 12 amino acids. Looked up from germline, CDR1 is SGHRS and CDR2 is YFSETQ. CDR3 protein: CASSAEGYDQYF. CDR3 nucleotide sequence: TGCGCCAGCAGCGCCGAGGGCTACGATCAGTACTTC. Full variable domain (remainder filled in from reference TRBV5-1 and TRBJ2-7): KAGVTQTPRYLIKTRGQQVTLSCSPISGHRSVSWYQQTPGQGLQFLFEYFSETQRNKGNFPGRFSGRQFSNSRSEMNVSTLELGDSALYLCASSAEGYDQYFGPGTRLTVT.

This clonotype appeared a few times. The V and J genes are TRBV29-1 and TRBJ2-7; D possibly uses TRBD1 or TRBD2 (6 bases each). This CDR3 is built from 16 residues. V lost 0 bases and J 4 bases, leaving 19 bases between the germline ends. Germline CDR1 and CDR2: SQVTM and ANQGSEA. The CDR3 loop is CSVEDHAGTTRYEQYF. In DNA, the CDR3 is TGCAGCGTTGAAGATCATGCGGGGACAACCAGATACGAGCAGTACTTC.

This clonotype was detected only a few times. V and J are TRBV5-4 and TRBJ1-2; D gene uncertain. This CDR3 is built from 15 residues. The V end lost 1 base, the J end lost 6 bases, and 16 bases lay between the germline ends. The germline CDR1 and CDR2 sequences are SGHNT and YYREEE (reference sequence). The CDR3 is CASSLSVPSGHGYTF. The CDR3 DNA sequence: TGTGCCAGCAGCTTGTCCGTCCCGTCTGGCCATGGCTACACCTTC.

The V and J genes are TRBV7-2 and TRBJ2-2; 9 bases align to TRBD1. Germline CDR1 SGHTA, CDR2 FQGNSA. The junction had 6 bases not matched to a gene; V was cut back by 6 bases and J by 4 bases. This CDR3 comprises 15 residues. CDR3 protein: CASRLDRGGTGELFF. The DNA for the CDR3 is TGTGCCAGCAGATTGGACAGGGGCGGCACCGGGGAGCTGTTTTTT.

This clonotype was recorded a few times. V gene TRBV12-3 or TRBV12-4 combines with J gene TRBJ1-1; no firm D call. Trimming removed 4 bases from V and 1 base from J, with 13 bases in between. The CDR3 runs to 15 residues. DNA of the CDR3: TGTGCCAGCAGTTACCGGACGGTACCGAACACTGAAGCTTTCTTT. Protein product: CASSYRTVPNTEAFF.

This clonotype was seen only a few times. The chain links TRBV6-6 to TRBJ2-7; D uncertain. Germline values: CDR1 MNHNY, CDR2 SVGAGI (reference sequence). V was trimmed by 6 bases and J by 0 bases, leaving 9 bases between them. The CDR3 is 13 amino acids. CDR3 sequence reads: CASSRESSYEQYV. CDR3 bases: TGTGCCAGCAGCCGCGAGAGCTCCTACGAGCAGTACGTC.

Many counts were recorded for this clonotype. The chain is built from TRBV20-1 and TRBJ2-4, with 11 positions matching TRBD2. The junction had 15 bases not matched to a gene; V was cut back by 6 bases and J by 2 bases. The CDR3 extends over 18 amino acids. CDR1 and CDR2 (germline): DFQATT, SNEGSKA (reference sequence). The DNA of the CDR3 is TGCAGTGCGGCATCTCTAGCGGGGGGAAGTGGGACCAAAAACATTCAGTACTTC. Residues: CSAASLAGGSGTKNIQYF.

This clonotype turned up a few times. This chain joins TRBV6-2 or TRBV6-3 and TRBJ1-1; no reliable D call. Germline V gene data show CDR1 as MNHEY and CDR2 as SVGEGT. Trimming shortened V by 6 bases and J by 0 bases, and 8 bases separated the two germline ends. This CDR3 contains 13 residues. The CDR3 reads CASRGDLNTEAFF. The CDR3 DNA reads TGTGCCAGCAGGGGCGACTTGAACACTGAAGCTTTCTTT.

This clonotype was counted between two and nine times. The chain has TRBV18 and TRBJ1-2; 9 positions match TRBD1. CDR1 and CDR2 (germline): KGHSH, LQKENI. The CDR3 loop spans 14 amino acids. With V trimmed by 5 bases and J by 8 bases, 9 bases remained unmatched. In DNA, the CDR3 is TGTGCCAGCTCATCGATGGGACAGGGAGACGGCTACACCTTC. Residues: CASSSMGQGDGYTF.

This clonotype showed up many times. The chain employs TRBV5-1 and TRBJ2-3; D not certain. The CDR3 length is 14 residues. V shed 5 bases and J shed 9 bases, with 19 bases lying between them. Germline V gives CDR1 SGHRS, CDR2 YFSETQ. The CDR3 is CASRTLTDVGTQYF. CDR3 bases: TGCGCCAGCAGGACCCTTACAGACGTCGGGACGCAGTATTTT. Full variable domain (outside the CDR3, taken from reference TRBV5-1 and TRBJ2-3): KAGVTQTPRYLIKTRGQQVTLSCSPISGHRSVSWYQQTPGQGLQFLFEYFSETQRNKGNFPGRFSGRQFSNSRSEMNVSTLELGDSALYLCASRTLTDVGTQYFGPGTRLTVL.

This clonotype came up many times. The chain carries TRBV20-1 and TRBJ1-1; perhaps TRBD1 as D (5 bases). The germline CDR1 and CDR2 sequences are DFQATT and SNEGSKA (reference sequence). Trimming cost V 5 bases and J 2 bases, with 9 bases left between them. The CDR3 spans 12 residues. The CDR3 here is CSAGQGNTEAFF. The CDR3 nucleotides are TGCAGTGCTGGGCAGGGTAACACTGAAGCTTTCTTT.

There are a few counts of this clonotype. This sequence joins TRBV6-2 or TRBV6-3 and TRBJ1-5, with TRBD1 identical over 10 bases. Germline CDR1 and CDR2: MNHEY and SVGEGT. J lost 6 bases, V lost 2 bases, and 4 bases had no gene match. The CDR3 loop spans 15 amino acids. For the CDR3, the DNA is TGTGCCAGCAGTTACGCCGGGACAGGGGTTCAGCCCCAGCATTTT. This gives the protein CASSYAGTGVQPQHF.

This chain uses TRBV24-1 with TRBJ2-5; 10 bases match TRBD2. In germline, CDR1 is KGHDR, CDR2 SFDVKD. This CDR3 comprises 15 residues. J was trimmed by 2 bases and V by 5 bases; bases with no gene match: 4. CDR3 nucleotide sequence: TGTGCCACCAGTGTAACTAGCGGGGTACAAGAGACCCAGTACTTC. It codes for CATSVTSGVQETQYF.

Only a few counts were recorded for this clonotype. The chain is built from TRBV25-1 and TRBJ1-1; 7 nucleotides line up with TRBD1. CDR1 and CDR2 from the germline V gene are MGHDK and SYGVNS. The CDR3 spans 13 residues. Trimming at V came to 4 bases and at J to 6 bases, leaving 5 bases not matched to a gene. CDR3: CASSVQGLAEAFF. The CDR3 DNA sequence: TGTGCCAGCAGTGTACAGGGGTTGGCTGAAGCTTTCTTT.